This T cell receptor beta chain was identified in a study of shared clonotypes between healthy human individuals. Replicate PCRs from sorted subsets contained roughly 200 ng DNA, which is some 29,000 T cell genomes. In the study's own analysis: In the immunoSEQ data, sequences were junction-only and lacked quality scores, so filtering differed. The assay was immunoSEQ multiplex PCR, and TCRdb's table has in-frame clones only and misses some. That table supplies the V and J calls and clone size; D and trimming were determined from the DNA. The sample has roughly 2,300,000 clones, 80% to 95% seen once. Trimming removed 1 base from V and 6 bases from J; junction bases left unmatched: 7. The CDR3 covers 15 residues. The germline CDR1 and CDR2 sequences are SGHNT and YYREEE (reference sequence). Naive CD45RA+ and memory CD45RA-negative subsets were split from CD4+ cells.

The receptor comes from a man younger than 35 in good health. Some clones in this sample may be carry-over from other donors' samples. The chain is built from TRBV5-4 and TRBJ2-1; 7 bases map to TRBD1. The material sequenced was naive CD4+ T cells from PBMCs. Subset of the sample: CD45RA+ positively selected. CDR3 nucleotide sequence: TGTGCCAGCAGCTTGAAGACAGGGAGTCCCAATGAGCAGTTCTTC. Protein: CASSLKTGSPNEQFF.